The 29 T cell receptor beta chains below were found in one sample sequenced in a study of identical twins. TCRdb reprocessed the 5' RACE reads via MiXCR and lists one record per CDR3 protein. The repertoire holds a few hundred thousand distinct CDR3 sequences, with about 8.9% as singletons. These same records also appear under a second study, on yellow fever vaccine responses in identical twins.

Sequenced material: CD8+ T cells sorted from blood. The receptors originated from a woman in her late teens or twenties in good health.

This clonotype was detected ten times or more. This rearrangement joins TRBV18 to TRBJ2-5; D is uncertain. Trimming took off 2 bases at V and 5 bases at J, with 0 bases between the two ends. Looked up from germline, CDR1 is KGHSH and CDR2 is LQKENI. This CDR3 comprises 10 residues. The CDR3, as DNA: TGTGCCAGCTCACCAGAGACCCAGTACTTC. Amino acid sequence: CASSPETQYF.

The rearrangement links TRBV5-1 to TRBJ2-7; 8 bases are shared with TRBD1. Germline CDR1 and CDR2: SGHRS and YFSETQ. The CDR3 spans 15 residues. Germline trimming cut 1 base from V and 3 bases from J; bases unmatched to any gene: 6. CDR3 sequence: CASSLSGGTGYEQYF. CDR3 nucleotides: TGCGCCAGCAGCTTGTCAGGGGGGACAGGCTACGAGCAGTACTTC.

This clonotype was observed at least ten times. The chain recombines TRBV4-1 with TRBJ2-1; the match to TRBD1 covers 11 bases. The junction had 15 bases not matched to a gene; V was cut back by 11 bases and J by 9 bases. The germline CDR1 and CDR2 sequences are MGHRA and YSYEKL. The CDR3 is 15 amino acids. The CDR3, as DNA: TGCGCCGCCACACCGGGACAGGGGGTGATGTTTGAGCAGTTCTTC. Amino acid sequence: CAATPGQGVMFEQFF.

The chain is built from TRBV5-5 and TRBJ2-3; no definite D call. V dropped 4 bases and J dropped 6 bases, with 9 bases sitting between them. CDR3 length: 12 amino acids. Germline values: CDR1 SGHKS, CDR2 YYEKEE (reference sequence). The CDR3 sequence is CASSPLRDTQYF. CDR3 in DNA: TGTGCCAGCAGCCCCTTACGCGATACGCAGTATTTT.

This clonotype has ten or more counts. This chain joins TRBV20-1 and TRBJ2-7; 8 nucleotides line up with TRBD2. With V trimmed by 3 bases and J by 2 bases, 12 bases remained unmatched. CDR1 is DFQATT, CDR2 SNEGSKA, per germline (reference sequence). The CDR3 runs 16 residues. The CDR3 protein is CSASRSTSGPTYEQYF. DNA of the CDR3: TGCAGTGCTAGTCGCAGTACTAGCGGACCTACCTACGAGCAGTACTTC.

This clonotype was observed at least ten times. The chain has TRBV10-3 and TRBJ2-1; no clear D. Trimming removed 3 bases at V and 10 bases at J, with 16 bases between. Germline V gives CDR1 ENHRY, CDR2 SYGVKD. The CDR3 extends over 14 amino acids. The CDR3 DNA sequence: TGTGCCATCAGTGAAGCGACCATCGGCGAAGAGCAGTTCTTC. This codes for CAISEATIGEEQFF.

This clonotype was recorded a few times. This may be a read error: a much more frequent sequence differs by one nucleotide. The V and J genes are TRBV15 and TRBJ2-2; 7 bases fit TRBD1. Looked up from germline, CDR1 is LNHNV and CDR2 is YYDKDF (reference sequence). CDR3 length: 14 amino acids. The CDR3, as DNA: TGTGCCACCAGCAGCGACAGGGAGACCGCGGAGCTGTTTTTT. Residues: CATSSDRETAELFF.

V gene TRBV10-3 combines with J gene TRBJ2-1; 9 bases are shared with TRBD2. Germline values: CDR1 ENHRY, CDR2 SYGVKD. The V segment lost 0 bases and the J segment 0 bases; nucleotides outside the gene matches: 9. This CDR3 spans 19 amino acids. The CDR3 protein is CAISESGGRGLSSYNEQFF. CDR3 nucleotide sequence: TGTGCCATCAGTGAGTCAGGCGGGAGGGGTTTATCCTCCTACAATGAGCAGTTCTTC.

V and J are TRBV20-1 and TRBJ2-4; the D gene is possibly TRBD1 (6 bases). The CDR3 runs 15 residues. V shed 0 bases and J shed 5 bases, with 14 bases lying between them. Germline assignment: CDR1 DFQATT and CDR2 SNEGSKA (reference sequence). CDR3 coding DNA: TGCAGTGCTAGAGATCTATTGGACAGCGAAAACATTCAGTACTTC. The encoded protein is CSARDLLDSENIQYF.

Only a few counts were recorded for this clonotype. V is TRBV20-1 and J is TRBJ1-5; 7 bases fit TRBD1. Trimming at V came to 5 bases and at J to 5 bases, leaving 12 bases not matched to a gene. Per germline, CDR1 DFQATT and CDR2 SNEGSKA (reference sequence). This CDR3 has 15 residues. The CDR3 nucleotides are TGCAGTGCTGGGACCGGGACAGAGATCTATCAGCCCCAGCATTTT. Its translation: CSAGTGTEIYQPQHF.

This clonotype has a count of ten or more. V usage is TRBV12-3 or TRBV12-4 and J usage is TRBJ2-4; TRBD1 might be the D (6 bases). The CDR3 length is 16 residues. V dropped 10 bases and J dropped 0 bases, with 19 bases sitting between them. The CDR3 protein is CATSDLGALAKNIQYF. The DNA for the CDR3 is TGTGCCACGTCGGACCTGGGGGCCCTAGCCAAAAACATTCAGTACTTC.

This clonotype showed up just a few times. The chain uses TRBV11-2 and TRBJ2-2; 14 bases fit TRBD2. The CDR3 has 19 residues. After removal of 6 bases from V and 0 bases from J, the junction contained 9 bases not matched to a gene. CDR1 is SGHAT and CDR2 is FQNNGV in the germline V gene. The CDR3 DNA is TGTGCCAGCAGTTTTCCGGGACTAGCGGGGGCCGCGAACACCGGGGAGCTGTTTTTT. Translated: CASSFPGLAGAANTGELFF.

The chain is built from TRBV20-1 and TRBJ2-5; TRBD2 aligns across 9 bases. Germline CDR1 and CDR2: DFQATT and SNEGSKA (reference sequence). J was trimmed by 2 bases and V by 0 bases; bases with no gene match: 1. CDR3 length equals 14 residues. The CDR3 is CSAREGLAQETQYF. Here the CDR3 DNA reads TGCAGTGCTAGAGAGGGACTAGCTCAAGAGACCCAGTACTTC.

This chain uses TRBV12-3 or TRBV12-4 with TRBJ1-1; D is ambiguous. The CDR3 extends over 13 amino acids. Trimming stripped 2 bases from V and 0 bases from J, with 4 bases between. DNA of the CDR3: TGTGCCAGCAGTTTATGGTTGAACACTGAAGCTTTCTTT. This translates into CASSLWLNTEAFF.

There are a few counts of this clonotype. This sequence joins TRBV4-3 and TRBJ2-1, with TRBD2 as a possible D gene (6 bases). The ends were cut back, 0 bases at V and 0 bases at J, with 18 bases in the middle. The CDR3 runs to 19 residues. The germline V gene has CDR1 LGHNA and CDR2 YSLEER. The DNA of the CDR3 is TGCGCCAGCAGCCAAGATTGGGCGGACGGGGGTAGCTCCTACAATGAGCAGTTCTTC. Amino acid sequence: CASSQDWADGGSSYNEQFF.

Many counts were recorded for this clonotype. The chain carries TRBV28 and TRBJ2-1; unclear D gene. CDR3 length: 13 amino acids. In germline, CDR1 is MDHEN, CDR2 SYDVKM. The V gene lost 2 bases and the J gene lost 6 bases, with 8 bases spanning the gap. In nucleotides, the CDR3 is TGTGCCAGCAGTTTACAGTGGGGCAATGAGCAGTTCTTC. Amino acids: CASSLQWGNEQFF.

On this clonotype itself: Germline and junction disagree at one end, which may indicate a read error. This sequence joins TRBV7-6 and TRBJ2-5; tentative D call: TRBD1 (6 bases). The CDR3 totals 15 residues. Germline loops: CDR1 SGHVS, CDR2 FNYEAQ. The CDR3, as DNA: TGTGCCAGCAGCCTAGCTCAGGGGACCTCGTGGACCCAGTACTTC. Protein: CASSLAQGTSWTQYF.

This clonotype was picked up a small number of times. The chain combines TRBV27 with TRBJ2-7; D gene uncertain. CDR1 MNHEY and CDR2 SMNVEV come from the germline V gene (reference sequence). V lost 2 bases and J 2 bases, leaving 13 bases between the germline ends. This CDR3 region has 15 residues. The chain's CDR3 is CASSLTTLPTYEQYF. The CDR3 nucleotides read TGTGCCAGCAGTTTAACGACTCTACCCACCTACGAGCAGTACTTC.

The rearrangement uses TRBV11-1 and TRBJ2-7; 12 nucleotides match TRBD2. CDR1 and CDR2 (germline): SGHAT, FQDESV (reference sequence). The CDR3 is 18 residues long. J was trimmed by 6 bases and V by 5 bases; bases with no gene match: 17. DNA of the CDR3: TGTGCCAGCAGCCGATCTAGCGGGAGGGCCGGAATAGTACTCGAGCAGTACTTC. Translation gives CASSRSSGRAGIVLEQYF. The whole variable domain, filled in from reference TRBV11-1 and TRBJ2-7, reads EAEVAQSPRYKITEKSQAVAFWCDPISGHATLYWYRQILGQGPELLVQFQDESVVDDSQLPKDRFSAERLKGVDSTLKIQPAELGDSAMYLCASSRSSGRAGIVLEQYFGPGTRLTVT.

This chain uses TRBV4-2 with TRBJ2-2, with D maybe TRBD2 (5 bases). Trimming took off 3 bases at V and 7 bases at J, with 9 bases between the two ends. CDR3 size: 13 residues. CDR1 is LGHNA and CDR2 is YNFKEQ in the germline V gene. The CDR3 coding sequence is TGTGCCAGCAGCCAGCCCACTAGCGGGGAGCTGTTTTTT. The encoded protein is CASSQPTSGELFF.

CDR3 protein: CASSLVKRGKETQYF. The CDR3 DNA sequence: TGTGCCAGCAGCTTAGTAAAGCGGGGCAAAGAGACCCAGTACTTC. The J gene is TRBJ2-5, the V gene TRBV7-9, with TRBD2 identical over 7 bases. J gave up 3 bases and V 1 base, and 5 bases lay outside the gene matches. CDR1 is SEHNR, CDR2 FQNEAQ, per germline (reference sequence). This CDR3 region has 15 residues. The full variable domain, its missing parts supplied by reference TRBV7-9 and TRBJ2-5, is DTGVSQNPRHKITKRGQNVTFRCDPISEHNRLYWYRQTLGQGPEFLTYFQNEAQLEKSRLLSDRFSAERPKGSFSTLEIQRTEQGDSAMYLCASSLVKRGKETQYFGPGTRLLVL.

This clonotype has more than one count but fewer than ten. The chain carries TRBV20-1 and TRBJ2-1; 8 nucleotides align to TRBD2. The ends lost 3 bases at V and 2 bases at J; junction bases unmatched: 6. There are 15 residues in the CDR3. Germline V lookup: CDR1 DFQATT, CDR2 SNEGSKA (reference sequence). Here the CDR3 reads CSASDIAGTYNEQFF. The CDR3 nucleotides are TGCAGTGCTAGTGATATAGCGGGAACCTACAATGAGCAGTTCTTC.

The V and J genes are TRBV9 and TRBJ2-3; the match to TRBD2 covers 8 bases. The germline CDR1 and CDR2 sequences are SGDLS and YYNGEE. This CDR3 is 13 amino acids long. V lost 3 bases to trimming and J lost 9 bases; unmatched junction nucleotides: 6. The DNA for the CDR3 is TGTGCCAGCAGCGCCTCGGGGGGGCCGACGCAGTATTTT. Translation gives CASSASGGPTQYF. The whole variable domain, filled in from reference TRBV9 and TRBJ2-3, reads DSGVTQTPKHLITATGQRVTLRCSPRSGDLSVYWYQQSLDQGLQFLIQYYNGEERAKGNILERFSAQQFPDLHSELNLSSLELGDSALYFCASSASGGPTQYFGPGTRLTVL.

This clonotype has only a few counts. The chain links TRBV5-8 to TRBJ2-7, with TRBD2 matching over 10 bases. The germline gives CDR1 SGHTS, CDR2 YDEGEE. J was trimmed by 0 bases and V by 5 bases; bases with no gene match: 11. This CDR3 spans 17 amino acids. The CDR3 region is CASSWPTSGVGSYEQYF. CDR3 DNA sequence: TGTGCCAGCAGTTGGCCAACTAGCGGGGTGGGCTCCTACGAGCAGTACTTC.

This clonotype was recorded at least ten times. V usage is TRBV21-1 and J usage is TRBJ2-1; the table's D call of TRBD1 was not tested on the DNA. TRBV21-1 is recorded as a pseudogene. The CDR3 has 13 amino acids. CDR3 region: CASTIGRGNEQFF. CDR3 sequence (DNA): TGTGCCAGCACCATAGGGCGGGGGAATGAGCAGTTCTTC.

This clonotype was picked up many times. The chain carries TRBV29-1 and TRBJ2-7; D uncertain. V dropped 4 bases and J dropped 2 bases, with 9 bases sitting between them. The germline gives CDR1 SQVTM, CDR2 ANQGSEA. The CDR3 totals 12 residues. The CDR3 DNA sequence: TGCAGCGTTGGGAAGGGTACCTACGAGCAGTACTTC. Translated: CSVGKGTYEQYF.

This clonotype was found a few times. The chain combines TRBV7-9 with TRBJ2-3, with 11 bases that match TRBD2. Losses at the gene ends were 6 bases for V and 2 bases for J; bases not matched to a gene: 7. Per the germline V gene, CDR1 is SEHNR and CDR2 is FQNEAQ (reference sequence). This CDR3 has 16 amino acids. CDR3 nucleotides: TGTGCCAGCAGACCTCCGGGACTAGCGGCCACAGATACGCAGTATTTT. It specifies CASRPPGLAATDTQYF.

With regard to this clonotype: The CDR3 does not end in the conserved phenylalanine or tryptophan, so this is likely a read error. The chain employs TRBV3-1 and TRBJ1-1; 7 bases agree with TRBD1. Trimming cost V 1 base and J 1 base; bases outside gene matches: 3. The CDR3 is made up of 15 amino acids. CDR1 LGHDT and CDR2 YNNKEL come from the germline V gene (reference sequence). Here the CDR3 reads CASSQVGTENTEAFS. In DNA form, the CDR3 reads TGTGCCAGCAGCCAAGTGGGGACAGAGAACACTGAAGCTTTCTCT.

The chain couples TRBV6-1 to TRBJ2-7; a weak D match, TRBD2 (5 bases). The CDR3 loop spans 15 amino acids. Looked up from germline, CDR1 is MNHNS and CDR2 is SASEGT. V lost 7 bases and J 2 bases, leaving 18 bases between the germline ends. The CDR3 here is CASNPEGSGTYEQYF. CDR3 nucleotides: TGTGCCAGCAACCCCGAGGGCTCGGGAACCTACGAGCAGTACTTC.